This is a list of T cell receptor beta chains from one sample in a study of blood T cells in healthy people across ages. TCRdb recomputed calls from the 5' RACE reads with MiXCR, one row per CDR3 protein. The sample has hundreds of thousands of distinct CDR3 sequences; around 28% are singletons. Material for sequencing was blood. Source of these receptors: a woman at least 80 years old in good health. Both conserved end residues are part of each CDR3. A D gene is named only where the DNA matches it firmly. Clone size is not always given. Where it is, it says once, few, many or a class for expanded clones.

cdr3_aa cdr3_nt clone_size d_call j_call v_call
CASSYSPIRAYEQYF TGTGCCAGCAGTTACTCCCCGATCCGAGCCTACGAGCAGTACTTC NA NA TRBJ2-7 TRBV6-2/TRBV6-3
CASSLRQGTLGIDTQYF TGTGCCAGCAGCTTAAGACAGGGGACCCTCGGGATAGATACGCAGTATTTT many TRBD1 TRBJ2-3 TRBV7-9
CSVERGQHEQFF TGCAGCGTTGAGCGGGGTCAGCATGAGCAGTTCTTC many NA TRBJ2-1 TRBV29-1
CASSQDTGNSEQFF TGCGCCAGCAGCCAAGACACAGGCAATTCTGAGCAGTTCTTC many NA TRBJ2-1 TRBV4-1
CASSLQPGGTDTQYF TGTGCCAGCAGCTTACAACCCGGGGGCACAGATACGCAGTATTTT many NA TRBJ2-3 TRBV7-2
CASLLWRGVTGELFF TGTGCCAGCCTACTGTGGCGGGGGGTCACCGGGGAGCTGTTTTTT NA TRBD2 TRBJ2-2 TRBV12-3/TRBV12-4
CASSLGREKETQYF TGTGCCAGCAGCTTAGGGCGGGAAAAAGAGACCCAGTACTTC many NA TRBJ2-5 TRBV7-2
CASKDRDRGGETQYF TGCGCCAGCAAGGACCGGGACAGGGGTGGTGAGACCCAGTACTTC few TRBD1 TRBJ2-5 TRBV5-1
CASSPQTDSYTF TGTGCCAGCTCACCACAAACAGATAGCTACACCTTC NA NA TRBJ1-2 TRBV18
CASSTQTGVTEAFF TGTGCCAGTAGTACTCAGACAGGGGTCACTGAAGCTTTCTTT NA TRBD1 TRBJ1-1 TRBV19
CASIPRGQRPQFF TGTGCCAGCATCCCAAGGGGACAGCGCCCTCAGTTCTTC many NA TRBJ2-1 TRBV21-1
CASKTGPPYEQYF TGTGCCAGCAAGACAGGTCCTCCCTACGAGCAGTACTTC once NA TRBJ2-7 TRBV12-3/TRBV12-4
CASRTGTYSSGANVLTF TGTGCCAGCAGAACCGGGACATACAGCTCTGGGGCCAACGTCCTGACTTTC few NA TRBJ2-6 TRBV6-2/TRBV6-3
CSASEVASWGYEQYF TGCAGTGCTAGTGAGGTAGCTTCATGGGGCTACGAGCAGTACTTC NA NA TRBJ2-7 TRBV20-1
CASSVGGSLGRQIYNEQFF TGTGCCAGCAGCGTAGGAGGAAGTCTGGGGAGACAAATTTACAATGAGCAGTTCTTC few NA TRBJ2-1 TRBV9
CASSIRQGGTKNIQYF TGTGCCAGTAGTATTCGACAGGGAGGAACCAAAAACATTCAGTACTTC NA NA TRBJ2-4 TRBV19
CAISESSQKEEKLFF TGTGCCATCAGTGAGTCAAGTCAAAAAGAGGAAAAACTGTTTTTT few NA TRBJ1-4 TRBV10-3
CASSPEPRTEQFF TGTGCCAGCAGTCCAGAACCGCGGACAGAGCAGTTCTTC many NA TRBJ2-1 TRBV12-3/TRBV12-4
CASSQTIPLAGFSTDTQYF TGTGCCAGCAGCCAGACAATACCACTAGCGGGGTTCTCCACAGATACGCAGTATTTT NA TRBD2 TRBJ2-3 TRBV3-1
CASNGRTGNQPQHF TGCGCCAGCAACGGTAGGACAGGCAATCAGCCCCAGCATTTT few NA TRBJ1-5 TRBV10-2
CASREGKRAYNSPLHF TGTGCCAGCAGGGAGGGGAAGAGGGCCTATAATTCACCCCTCCACTTT many NA TRBJ1-6 TRBV12-3/TRBV12-4
CASSPKGDRGSYNEQFF TGTGCCAGCAGCCCAAAGGGGGACAGGGGTTCCTACAATGAGCAGTTCTTC few NA TRBJ2-1 TRBV21-1
CASSQGLAHAKNIQYF TGTGCCAGCAGCCAAGGACTAGCCCATGCCAAAAACATTCAGTACTTC many TRBD2 TRBJ2-4 TRBV6-5
CASNRDPGELFF TGTGCCAGCAACCGGGATCCCGGGGAGCTGTTTTTT many NA TRBJ2-2 TRBV9
CASSVGTLQFF TGCGCCAGCAGCGTGGGGACTCTACAGTTCTTC many NA TRBJ2-1 TRBV5-1
CASSLSEANTGELFF TGTGCCAGCAGCTTATCCGAGGCCAACACCGGGGAGCTGTTTTTT NA NA TRBJ2-2 TRBV7-7
CASSSGTETGTQYF TGTGCCAGCAGCTCCGGGACGGAGACAGGTACGCAGTATTTT NA NA TRBJ2-3 TRBV5-6
CSATSSGEYEQYF TGCAGTGCTACTTCTTCAGGGGAATACGAGCAGTACTTC NA NA TRBJ2-7 TRBV20-1
CASSQDLASGYTF TGCGCCAGCAGCCAAGACCTGGCCTCTGGCTACACCTTC many NA TRBJ1-2 TRBV4-3
CASSLDRASNYGYTF TGTGCCAGCAGCTTAGATCGGGCGTCTAACTATGGCTACACCTTC many NA TRBJ1-2 TRBV7-2
CASSGGTGVLNQPQHF TGTGCCAGCAGTGGGGGGACAGGGGTTCTTAATCAGCCCCAGCATTTT NA TRBD1 TRBJ1-5 TRBV6-6
CASSPVVWNSPQRQFF TGTGCCAGCAGCCCCGTTGTATGGAACTCGCCTCAGCGGCAGTTCTTC many NA TRBJ2-1 TRBV3-1